The TCR beta chain under discussion was sequenced for a study of cytomegalovirus exposure and HLA in healthy donors. Here immunoSEQ multiplex PCR was the method, and the copy in TCRdb shows in-frame clones only, minus some. The data contain approximately 120,000 clones, about nine tenths of them seen just once; the ten biggest clones take up 2% to 2.5%. Worth noting for this clone: Its antigen is still unknown.

Whole-study findings and limits: While the bulk of TCR sequences proved rare, some public TCRs turned up in many donors.

Sequenced material: PBMCs. This TCR derives from a woman younger than 30 in good health and CMV-seronegative.

CDR3 sequence: CASSDPGQGLRRALHF. For the CDR3, the DNA is TGTGCCAGCAGTGACCCGGGACAGGGGCTCCGTCGGGCCCTCCACTTT. This chain links TRBV6-1 with TRBJ1-6; TRBD1 matches at 10 bases. The CDR3 extends over 16 amino acids. With V trimmed by 3 bases and J by 14 bases, 13 bases remained unmatched. Germline V gives CDR1 MNHNS, CDR2 SASEGT.